The rows below give T cell receptor beta chains drawn from one sample of a study of blood T cell repertoires in COVID-19. This table comes from immunoSEQ multiplex PCR, and its TCRdb copy is limited to in-frame clones, with some not included. Among about 58,000 clones listed, approximately 80% were seen once. The material sequenced was peripheral blood. The origin of the receptors is a man in his sixties with COVID-19, enrolled during active disease. The CDR3 runs from the conserved cysteine through the conserved F or W. The order of the fields is V gene, D gene, J gene, clone size, CDR3 protein, CDR3 DNA. D genes are given only for firm matches. Some rows mark clone size as missing; the rest say once, few, many or name a class of expanded clone.

V: TRBV9
D: NA
J: TRBJ2-7
size: NA
CDR3: CASSPIVGDEQYF
DNA: TGTGCCAGCAGCCCAATAGTCGGGGACGAGCAGTACTTC

V: TRBV6-5
D: NA
J: TRBJ1-1
size: NA
CDR3: CASSNRVNTEAFF
DNA: TGTGCCAGCAGCAACAGGGTCAACACTGAAGCTTTCTTT

V: TRBV27
D: TRBD2
J: TRBJ2-3
size: NA
CDR3: CASRPSGLGADTQYF
DNA: TGTGCCAGCAGGCCCTCGGGACTAGGTGCAGATACGCAGTATTTT

V: TRBV12-5
D: NA
J: TRBJ2-2
size: few
CDR3: CASGLGDIRTGELFF
DNA: TGTGCTAGTGGTTTGGGGGACATCAGAACCGGGGAGCTGTTTTTT

V: TRBV11-3
D: TRBD1
J: TRBJ2-7
size: few
CDR3: CASKQGAYEQYF
DNA: TGTGCCAGTAAACAGGGGGCTTACGAGCAGTACTTC

V: TRBV5-8
D: TRBD2
J: TRBJ2-5
size: NA
CDR3: CASSYFRREVQETQYF
DNA: TGTGCCAGCAGCTATTTCCGGCGGGAGGTCCAAGAGACCCAGTACTTC

V: TRBV20-1
D: NA
J: TRBJ1-1
size: once
CDR3: CSARRNTEAFF
DNA: TGCAGTGCTAGACGGAACACTGAAGCTTTCTTT

V: TRBV2
D: NA
J: TRBJ2-5
size: few
CDR3: CASRQGPGETQYF
DNA: TGTGCCAGCAGACAGGGACCGGGGGAGACCCAGTACTTC

V: TRBV19
D: NA
J: TRBJ1-1
size: NA
CDR3: CASTGMNTEAFF
DNA: TGTGCCAGTACGGGAATGAACACTGAAGCTTTCTTT

V: TRBV7-9
D: NA
J: TRBJ1-2
size: NA
CDR3: CASSSTLARLGAYYGYTF
DNA: TGTGCCAGCAGCTCAACCCTCGCACGACTTGGGGCCTACTATGGCTACACCTTC

V: TRBV5-1
D: TRBD1
J: TRBJ2-7
size: NA
CDR3: CASSLAVGQGYEQYF
DNA: TGCGCCAGCAGCTTGGCCGTAGGACAGGGCTACGAGCAGTACTTC

V: TRBV7-6
D: NA
J: TRBJ1-5
size: NA
CDR3: CASSPPGQPQHF
DNA: TGTGCCAGCAGCCCCCCAGGACAGCCCCAGCATTTT

V: TRBV5-8
D: NA
J: TRBJ1-1
size: NA
CDR3: CASSPVNRLNTEAFF
DNA: TGTGCCAGCAGTCCAGTGAACAGGCTAAACACTGAAGCTTTCTTT

V: TRBV4-1
D: NA
J: TRBJ2-3
size: NA
CDR3: CASSQVEGAQGDTDTQYF
DNA: TGCGCCAGCAGCCAAGTGGAGGGGGCTCAAGGCGACACAGATACGCAGTATTTT

V: TRBV6-1
D: TRBD1
J: TRBJ2-7
size: once
CDR3: CASSEARDRGRRYEQYF
DNA: TGTGCCAGCAGTGAAGCCAGGGACAGGGGGCGTCGGTACGAGCAGTACTTC

V: TRBV5-1
D: TRBD2
J: TRBJ2-2
size: NA
CDR3: CASSISGGQSTGELFF
DNA: TGCGCCAGCAGCATTAGCGGGGGGCAGTCCACCGGGGAGCTGTTTTTT

V: TRBV2
D: NA
J: TRBJ1-2
size: once
CDR3: CASSEDRASDNTF
DNA: TGTGCCAGCAGTGAAGACAGGGCCTCGGATAACACCTTC

V: TRBV4-1
D: NA
J: TRBJ1-6
size: NA
CDR3: CASSQDGGTTSPLHF
DNA: TGCGCCAGCAGCCAAGATGGGGGGACCACTTCACCCCTCCACTTT

V: TRBV5-1
D: NA
J: TRBJ1-4
size: NA
CDR3: CASSLRGFGEKLFF
DNA: TGCGCCAGCAGCTTGCGGGGGTTTGGCGAAAAACTGTTTTTT

V: TRBV5-3
D: NA
J: TRBJ2-5
size: NA
CDR3: CARSLSIVETQYF
DNA: TGTGCCAGAAGCTTGTCCATTGTAGAGACCCAGTACTTC

V: TRBV7-2
D: TRBD2
J: TRBJ2-3
size: NA
CDR3: CASSLWVASGGGTDTQYF
DNA: TGTGCCAGCAGCTTATGGGTTGCTAGCGGGGGGGGCACAGATACGCAGTATTTT

V: TRBV20-1
D: NA
J: TRBJ2-7
size: NA
CDR3: CSAREKREQYF
DNA: TGCAGTGCTAGGGAGAAGAGAGAGCAGTACTTC

V: TRBV19
D: NA
J: TRBJ1-2
size: few
CDR3: CATHNLGGSSYTF
DNA: TGTGCCACCCACAACCTGGGGGGGTCTAGCTACACCTTC

V: TRBV19
D: NA
J: TRBJ1-3
size: NA
CDR3: CASSMFSYSGNTIYF
DNA: TGTGCCAGTAGTATGTTTTCGTACTCTGGAAACACCATATATTTT

V: TRBV24-1
D: NA
J: TRBJ1-6
size: NA
CDR3: CATSPHSPLHF
DNA: TGTGCCACCAGTCCTCATTCACCCCTCCACTTT

V: TRBV11-1
D: NA
J: TRBJ2-7
size: NA
CDR3: CASSSRVAGPYEQYF
DNA: TGTGCCAGCAGCTCCCGGGTGGCGGGCCCCTACGAGCAGTACTTC

V: TRBV10-3
D: NA
J: TRBJ2-5
size: NA
CDR3: CAISVGAGELGEETQYF
DNA: TGTGCCATCAGTGTAGGGGCAGGAGAGTTAGGGGAAGAGACCCAGTACTTC

V: TRBV7-9
D: TRBD1
J: TRBJ2-7
size: NA
CDR3: CASSSTGYQQYF
DNA: TGTGCCAGCAGCTCGACAGGGTACCAGCAGTACTTC

V: TRBV7-2
D: NA
J: TRBJ1-1
size: NA
CDR3: CASSLATMNTEAFF
DNA: TGTGCCAGCAGCTTAGCGACAATGAACACTGAAGCTTTCTTT

V: TRBV19
D: TRBD1
J: TRBJ2-7
size: NA
CDR3: CASRATGATSYEQYF
DNA: TGTGCCAGTAGGGCTACAGGGGCTACCTCCTACGAGCAGTACTTC

V: TRBV19
D: NA
J: TRBJ2-1
size: NA
CDR3: CASSVRTPPQHYYNEQFF
DNA: TGTGCCAGTAGTGTGAGGACACCACCTCAACATTACTACAATGAGCAGTTCTTC

V: TRBV5-1
D: NA
J: TRBJ1-2
size: NA
CDR3: CASGEGQGYTF
DNA: TGCGCCAGCGGGGAGGGCCAGGGCTACACCTTC

V: TRBV5-1
D: NA
J: TRBJ1-1
size: NA
CDR3: CASSLDFQYTEAFF
DNA: TGCGCCAGCAGCCTTGATTTCCAGTACACTGAAGCTTTCTTT

V: TRBV27
D: NA
J: TRBJ1-2
size: NA
CDR3: CASSSGGQGSSYGYTF
DNA: TGTGCCAGCAGTTCCGGGGGGCAGGGGTCCTCCTATGGCTACACCTTC

V: TRBV6-2/TRBV6-3
D: NA
J: TRBJ2-3
size: NA
CDR3: CASSYGTPRKSTDTQYF
DNA: TGTGCCAGCAGTTACGGGACACCGAGAAAGAGCACAGATACGCAGTATTTT

V: TRBV5-1
D: NA
J: TRBJ2-3
size: NA
CDR3: CASSPGSGTDTQYF
DNA: TGCGCCAGCAGCCCGGGGAGTGGCACAGATACGCAGTATTTT

V: TRBV11-2
D: TRBD1
J: TRBJ1-5
size: NA
CDR3: CASSLGPGTDLSQPQHF
DNA: TGTGCCAGCAGCTTAGGGCCGGGGACAGACCTTAGTCAGCCCCAGCATTTT

V: TRBV2
D: NA
J: TRBJ1-5
size: NA
CDR3: CASSERTANQPQHF
DNA: TGTGCCAGCAGTGAAAGGACAGCTAATCAGCCCCAGCATTTT

V: TRBV9
D: NA
J: TRBJ1-2
size: NA
CDR3: CASSVARQANYGYTF
DNA: TGTGCCAGCAGCGTAGCCAGACAAGCTAACTATGGCTACACCTTC

V: TRBV5-6
D: NA
J: TRBJ1-5
size: NA
CDR3: CASSLRGISNQPQHF
DNA: TGTGCCAGCAGCTTGAGGGGTATCAGCAATCAGCCCCAGCATTTT